Listed here are 3 T cell receptor beta chains from one sample, sequenced in a study of cytomegalovirus exposure and HLA in healthy donors. A multiplex PCR was run with 60 Vbeta primers and 13 Jbeta primers. Some clones are missing from TCRdb's copy, which holds only in-frame ones; the method was immunoSEQ multiplex PCR. The sample records about 150,000 clones, around 75% being singletons. The sample comprised PBMCs. These receptors were taken from a man aged 18 to 35 in good health and CMV-seronegative.

The CDR3 protein is CAIRSSYEQYF. Written as DNA, the CDR3 is TGTGCCATCAGGAGCTCCTACGAGCAGTACTTC. This sequence joins TRBV10-3 and TRBJ2-7, with unresolved D. The CDR3 has 11 amino acids. V was cut by 6 bases and J by 0 bases, with 3 bases left in between. Germline assignment: CDR1 ENHRY and CDR2 SYGVKD.

The chain recombines TRBV5-5 with TRBJ2-7; 10 positions agree with TRBD2. V was clipped by 4 bases and J by 3 bases; unmatched bases: 4. This CDR3 contains 14 residues. The germline V gene has CDR1 SGHKS and CDR2 YYEKEE (reference sequence). The CDR3 sequence is CASSPTSGLYEQYF. As DNA, the CDR3 is TGTGCCAGCAGCCCGACTAGCGGGCTCTACGAGCAGTACTTC.

The chain combines TRBV4-1 with TRBJ1-2; a possible D gene is TRBD1 (5 bases). CDR3 length: 16 amino acids. Trimming removed 0 bases from V and 4 bases from J, with 15 bases in between. Germline CDR1 is MGHRA and CDR2 is YSYEKL. The CDR3 nucleotides read TGCGCCAGCAGCCAAGATAGGGCGGGGCTACTCTATGGCTACACCTTC. Amino acids: CASSQDRAGLLYGYTF.